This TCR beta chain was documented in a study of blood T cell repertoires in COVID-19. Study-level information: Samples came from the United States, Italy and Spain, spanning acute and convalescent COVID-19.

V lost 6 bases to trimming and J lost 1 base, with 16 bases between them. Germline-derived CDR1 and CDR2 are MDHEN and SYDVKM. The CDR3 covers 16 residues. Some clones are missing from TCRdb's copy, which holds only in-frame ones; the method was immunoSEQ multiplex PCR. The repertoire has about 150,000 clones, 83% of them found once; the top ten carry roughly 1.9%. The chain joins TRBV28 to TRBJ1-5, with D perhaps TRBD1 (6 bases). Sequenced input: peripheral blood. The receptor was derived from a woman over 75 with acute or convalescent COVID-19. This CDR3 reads CASSKQTGFSNQPQHF. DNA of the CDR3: TGTGCCAGCAGCAAACAGACAGGTTTCAGCAATCAGCCCCAGCATTTT.